Sequencing of this T cell receptor beta chain was carried out in a study of memory CD4+ T cells and cytomegalovirus serostatus. The sort gate was single viable CD3+CD4+CD8-CD45RO+ cells for memory CD4+ T cells. Measured with immunoSEQ multiplex PCR; TCRdb has only the in-frame clones, and not every one. This sample has tens of thousands of clones, with 70% to 80% found just once. Germline V gives CDR1 GTSNPN, CDR2 SVGIG (reference sequence). This CDR3 has 12 residues. The junction had 1 base not matched to a gene; V was cut back by 8 bases and J by 0 bases. This chain uses TRBV30 with TRBJ1-1, with TRBD1 matching over 9 bases. This clonotype originated in an adult in good health and CMV-seronegative. The sequencing input was memory CD4+ T cells from blood. CDR3 loop: CAGDRVNTEAFF. The CDR3 DNA follows: TGTGCCGGGGACAGGGTGAACACTGAAGCTTTCTTT. The whole variable domain, filled in from reference TRBV30 and TRBJ1-1, reads SQTIHQWPATLVQPVGSPLSLECTVEGTSNPNLYWYRQAAGRGLQLLFYSVGIGQISSEVPQNLSASRPQDRQFILSSKKLLLSDSGFYLCAGDRVNTEAFFGQGTRLTVV.